What follows are 18 T cell receptor beta chains derived from one specimen sequenced in a study of long-term antiretroviral therapy in people with HIV. Researchers report immunoSEQ v3.0 was run at survey level. Sequenced by immunoSEQ multiplex PCR; TCRdb stores in-frame clones only, minus some. Among tens of thousands of clones, roughly 86% were seen once, and the ten largest hold 4% to 5.5%. This material consisted of unsorted PBMCs, taken 0.1 years before starting antiretroviral therapy. Receptors were obtained from a woman between 45 and 65 years old with HIV.

The V call is TRBV4-2, the J call TRBJ1-1, with a tentative D call TRBD1 (6 bases). The germline CDR1 and CDR2 sequences are LGHNA and YNFKEQ. The CDR3 covers 15 residues. Trimming shortened V by 3 bases and J by 3 bases, and 14 bases separated the two germline ends. The CDR3 DNA sequence: TGTGCCAGCAGCCAGCGACAGGTAGGGGACACTGAAGCTTTCTTT. It encodes CASSQRQVGDTEAFF.

V is TRBV10-3 and J is TRBJ2-1; maybe TRBD2 (6 bases). The germline V gene encodes CDR1 ENHRY and CDR2 SYGVKD. V lost 4 bases, J lost 7 bases, and 20 bases lay in between. This CDR3 comprises 16 residues. The CDR3 DNA is TGTGCCATCAGTGCCGCTTTGGGGGGAACTCTGAATGAGCAGTTCTTC. This gives the protein CAISAALGGTLNEQFF.

The chain carries TRBV19 and TRBJ2-5; D is possibly TRBD2 (6 bases). Germline CDR1 LNHDA, CDR2 SQIVND (reference sequence). CDR3 length: 13 amino acids. With 4 bases removed from V and 5 bases from J, the gap between germline ends came to 11 bases. DNA for the CDR3: TGTGCCAGTAGTAGGGATCGGGAGGAGACCCAGTACTTC. This gives the protein CASSRDREETQYF.

The gene calls are TRBV6-1 and TRBJ2-7, with 7 bases matching TRBD1. Germline V CDR1 and CDR2: MNHNS, SASEGT. The CDR3 totals 14 residues. J lost 2 bases, V lost 1 base, and 2 bases had no gene match. The CDR3 DNA is TGTGCCAGCAGTGAAGGGGACAGAACCTACGAGCAGTACTTC. This sequence encodes CASSEGDRTYEQYF.

V is TRBV6-5 and J is TRBJ2-3, with D unclear. V lost 2 bases and J 0 bases, leaving 12 bases between the germline ends. The CDR3 length is 16 residues. The germline CDR1 and CDR2 sequences are MNHEY and SVGAGI. Here the CDR3 reads CASSYGWPDSTDTQYF. In DNA, the CDR3 is TGTGCCAGCAGTTACGGGTGGCCGGACAGCACAGATACGCAGTATTTT.

This sequence joins TRBV7-8 and TRBJ1-5; tentatively, D is TRBD1 (6 bases). This CDR3 is built from 13 residues. CDR1 and CDR2 (germline): SGHVS, FQNEAQ. Trimming removed 3 bases from V and 12 bases from J, with 15 bases in between. CDR3 sequence reads: CASSFGRQGGQHF. CDR3 in DNA: TGTGCCAGCAGCTTCGGTCGACAAGGGGGCCAGCATTTT.

The chain recombines TRBV27 with TRBJ2-7; 9 nucleotides agree with TRBD1. This CDR3 spans 15 amino acids. J lost 1 base, V lost 2 bases, and 3 bases had no gene match. CDR1 is MNHEY and CDR2 is SMNVEV in the germline V gene (reference sequence). For the CDR3, the DNA is TGTGCCAGCAGTTTAGGGACAGGGCTATCCTACGAGCAGTACTTC. Translation: CASSLGTGLSYEQYF.

The V and J genes are TRBV9 and TRBJ2-2; TRBD2 aligns across 14 bases. Unmatched junction bases numbered 6, after V lost 1 base and J lost 7 bases. CDR3 length equals 17 residues. Germline values: CDR1 SGDLS, CDR2 YYNGEE. CDR3 DNA sequence: TGTGCCAGCAGCGTAAGACTAGCGGGGGGGCGTGGCGGGGAGCTGTTTTTT. It codes for CASSVRLAGGRGGELFF. The entire variable domain, with the rest obtained from reference TRBV9 and TRBJ2-2, is as follows: DSGVTQTPKHLITATGQRVTLRCSPRSGDLSVYWYQQSLDQGLQFLIQYYNGEERAKGNILERFSAQQFPDLHSELNLSSLELGDSALYFCASSVRLAGGRGGELFFGEGSRLTVL.

This chain's CDR3 is CASSLQGGDSYEQYF. The DNA for the CDR3 is TGTGCCAGCAGTTTACAAGGGGGGGACAGCTACGAGCAGTACTTC. The V and J genes are TRBV27 and TRBJ2-7; D could derive from TRBD1 or TRBD2 (7 bases each). Germline V gene sequence: CDR1 MNHEY, CDR2 SMNVEV (reference sequence). V lost 2 bases and J 3 bases, leaving 14 bases between the germline ends. CDR3 length equals 15 residues.

This chain joins TRBV19 and TRBJ1-2; D call uncertain. Per germline, CDR1 LNHDA and CDR2 SQIVND (reference sequence). This CDR3 is built from 13 residues. Trimming left V 3 bases short and J 4 bases short, with 9 bases between. CDR3 region: CASSMWEPYGYTF. CDR3 coding DNA: TGTGCCAGTAGTATGTGGGAGCCCTATGGCTACACCTTC.

The chain combines TRBV12-5 with TRBJ1-5, with 8 bases lining up with TRBD1. Germline V gives CDR1 LGHNT, CDR2 FRNRAP. V dropped 1 base and J dropped 7; count of bases not matched to a gene: 9. The CDR3 is 16 residues long. DNA for the CDR3: TGTGCTAGTGGTTTGGGCTCAGGGGGCGCGGAACAGCCCCAGCATTTT. Translating gives CASGLGSGGAEQPQHF.

As concerns this clone: Its ends do not fully match the called genes, so a read error is possible. This sequence joins TRBV7-7 and TRBJ2-7; 7 nucleotides align to TRBD1. CDR1 and CDR2 from the germline V gene are SSHAT and FNYEAQ (reference sequence). This CDR3 contains 15 residues. CDR3 DNA sequence: TGTGCTAGCAGCTCGGGACAGAACCTTCCTGGGGGTTTGTACTTC. This sequence encodes CASSSGQNLPGGLYF.

This chain connects TRBV5-4 to TRBJ2-3; 7 positions agree with TRBD2. The germline gives CDR1 SGHNT, CDR2 YYREEE (reference sequence). The CDR3 contains 14 residues. The J segment lost 3 bases and the V segment lost 2 bases, leaving 3 bases of the junction unmatched. CDR3 nucleotide sequence: TGTGCCAGCAGCTTTCCCGGGGGGACAGATACGCAGTATTTT. It codes for CASSFPGGTDTQYF.

This chain connects TRBV7-9 to TRBJ2-7; TRBD1 aligns across 9 bases. Losses at the gene ends were 1 base for V and 3 bases for J; bases not matched to a gene: 10. CDR1 and CDR2 (germline): SEHNR, FQNEAQ (reference sequence). The CDR3 runs to 17 residues. The CDR3: CASSLVGLGQGSYEQYF. In DNA form, the CDR3 reads TGTGCCAGCAGCTTAGTGGGGCTGGGACAGGGAAGCTACGAGCAGTACTTC.

The V gene is TRBV9, the J gene TRBJ2-1; 8 nucleotides line up with TRBD2. The CDR3 is 15 amino acids. Germline CDR1 is SGDLS and CDR2 is YYNGEE. V lost 3 bases to trimming and J lost 4 bases; unmatched junction nucleotides: 6. The CDR3 is CASSESGGQYNEQFF. The CDR3 DNA is TGTGCCAGCAGCGAGAGCGGGGGCCAATACAATGAGCAGTTCTTC.

The chain employs TRBV6-6 and TRBJ2-1; D is uncertain. CDR3 length: 14 residues. Looked up from germline, CDR1 is MNHNY and CDR2 is SVGAGI (reference sequence). Trimming removed 4 bases at V and 0 bases at J, with 7 bases between. In DNA form, the CDR3 reads TGTGCCAGCAGTTCGGACGGCTCCTACAATGAGCAGTTCTTC. Translation gives CASSSDGSYNEQFF.

This chain links TRBV18 with TRBJ2-7; TRBD1 matches at 11 bases. This CDR3 region has 14 residues. J gave up 6 bases and V 6 bases, and 7 bases lay outside the gene matches. Germline V gene data show CDR1 as KGHSH and CDR2 as LQKENI. The CDR3 DNA reads as TGTGCCAGCTCCCCGGGACAGGGGGATCGCGAGCAGTACTTC. Residues: CASSPGQGDREQYF.

V is TRBV6-6 and J is TRBJ2-5, with D possibly being TRBD1 (5 bases). The CDR3 totals 14 residues. Germline CDR1 MNHNY, CDR2 SVGAGI (reference sequence). The V end lost 8 bases, the J end lost 5 bases, and 18 bases lay between the germline ends. CDR3: CASGAGNGRETQYF. The CDR3 DNA sequence: TGTGCCAGCGGTGCAGGGAATGGCCGGGAGACCCAGTACTTC.